The sample holds many counts of the clone carrying this TCR beta chain. Antigen unknown. The sample belongs to a study of neurological immune-mediated disorders. Study-level results: Levels of TCR clonal expansion peaked in HTLV-1-associated myelopathy and reached their lowest in multiple sclerosis, under those of healthy controls. Private repertoires in all groups were suggested by the absence of shared CDR3 amino acid sequences among expanded clones across subjects.

Time point denoted: longitudinal time-point 3. 5'RACE employing 10-nucleotide random UMIs yielded the cDNA. MiXCR, run by TCRdb on the 5' RACE reads, gives a single entry per CDR3 protein. The sample lists approximately 80,000 distinct CDR3 sequences, roughly 4.3% occurring once. The clonotype comes from a woman aged 55-69 years with multiple sclerosis. Sequencing input: PBMCs.

CDR3 DNA sequence: TGTGCCAGCAGCCCCGAGCCCTCGAACACTGAAGCTTTCTTT. Amino acid sequence: CASSPEPSNTEAFF. This chain links TRBV7-8 with TRBJ1-1; D ambiguous. The length of the CDR3 is 14 residues. Between the trimmed V and J ends, which lost 5 bases and 1 base, there was a span of 11 bases. Germline V CDR1 and CDR2: SGHVS, FQNEAQ.